Following are 25 T cell receptor beta chains from one sample sequenced in a study of blood T cells in healthy people across ages. Combining a sample-barcoded 5' primer with a J-beta primer mix, a second PCR ran for about 7 to 11 cycles. TCRdb redid the calling of the 5' RACE reads with MiXCR, one entry per CDR3 protein. The data contain 1.6 million or so distinct CDR3 sequences, 34% of them singletons. The sequenced sample was blood. These receptors were collected from a woman between 25 and 40 years old in good health.

The V and J genes are TRBV5-1 and TRBJ2-2; 9 bases map to TRBD2. Germline-derived CDR1 and CDR2 are SGHRS and YFSETQ. With V trimmed by 0 bases and J by 4 bases, 4 bases remained unmatched. The CDR3 consists of 16 residues. The CDR3 reads CASSLVAGEGTGELFF. CDR3 coding DNA: TGCGCCAGCAGCTTGGTAGCGGGAGAAGGCACCGGGGAGCTGTTTTTT.

Only a few counts were recorded for this clonotype. This chain links TRBV28 with TRBJ2-7, with a possible D match to TRBD1 (6 bases). Trimming took 3 bases from V and 0 from J, leaving 15 bases between them. Germline CDR1 MDHEN, CDR2 SYDVKM. This CDR3 has 16 residues. The DNA of the CDR3 is TGTGCCAGCAGTTTCTTGGCAGGGGCCTACTCCTACGAGCAGTACTTC. It specifies CASSFLAGAYSYEQYF.

This clonotype was observed a few times. The chain is built from TRBV20-1 and TRBJ2-7, with TRBD2 matching 14 bases. CDR1 DFQATT and CDR2 SNEGSKA come from the germline V gene (reference sequence). Trimming took 0 bases from V and 0 from J; bases not matched to a gene: 7. The CDR3 sequence is 18 residues long. The CDR3: CSARDLRLAGGPSYEQYF. CDR3 nucleotides: TGCAGTGCTAGAGATCTGAGACTAGCGGGAGGGCCCTCCTACGAGCAGTACTTC.

CDR3 residues: CASSLQGHKFF. Written as DNA, the CDR3 is TGTGCCAGCAGCTTACAAGGACACAAGTTCTTC. The chain links TRBV13 to TRBJ2-1, with D perhaps matching TRBD1 (5 bases). Trimming removed 2 bases at V and 14 bases at J, with 10 bases between. This CDR3 comprises 11 residues. In germline, CDR1 is PRHDT, CDR2 FYEKMQ (reference sequence).

This clonotype has just a few counts. The V gene is TRBV12-3 or TRBV12-4, the J gene TRBJ2-3; tentative D call: TRBD2 (5 bases). This CDR3 has 15 residues. Trimming stripped 3 bases from V and 1 base from J, with 11 bases between. This CDR3 is CASSLGAARTDTQYF. Here the CDR3 DNA reads TGTGCCAGCAGTTTGGGAGCGGCACGCACAGATACGCAGTATTTT.

V usage is TRBV5-6 and J usage is TRBJ2-1, with 7 bases matching TRBD2. The junction had 6 bases not matched to a gene; V was cut back by 0 bases and J by 0 bases. Germline CDR1 and CDR2: SGHDT and YYEEEE. The CDR3 consists of 17 residues. The CDR3, as DNA: TGTGCCAGCAGCTTGGTTCTGGGCGGGAGCTCCTACAATGAGCAGTTCTTC. The encoded protein is CASSLVLGGSSYNEQFF.

This chain connects TRBV28 to TRBJ1-1, with unresolved D. CDR1 and CDR2 (germline): MDHEN, SYDVKM. The CDR3 is made up of 16 amino acids. The V end lost 3 bases, the J end lost 4 bases, and 18 bases lay between the germline ends. The CDR3 nucleotides read TGTGCCAGCAGTTTGAGTAATCCCATCTATAGCACTGAAGCTTTCTTT. It encodes CASSLSNPIYSTEAFF.

In this sample, this clonotype turned up a few times. The chain is built from TRBV30 and TRBJ1-1; TRBD1 agrees at 9 bases. Trimming at V came to 3 bases and at J to 7 bases, leaving 6 bases not matched to a gene. The CDR3 length is 13 residues. Germline values: CDR1 GTSNPN, CDR2 SVGIG (reference sequence). The CDR3 bases are TGTGCCTGGAGGAGACAGGGGGGGGGTGAAGCTTTCTTT. Amino acids: CAWRRQGGGEAFF.

This clonotype was counted a single time. One junction end does not reproduce the germline sequence, and a read error may be involved. This chain links TRBV3-1 with TRBJ2-7; 13 nucleotides agree with TRBD2. This CDR3 comprises 16 residues. Per germline, CDR1 LGHDT and CDR2 YNNKEL (reference sequence). The DNA of the CDR3 is TGTGCCAGCAGCCTGCGGACTAGCGGGAGCTCCTACGGGCAGTACTTC. Protein: CASSLRTSGSSYGQYF.

This clonotype was observed a handful of times. The chain has TRBV19 and TRBJ2-3; 12 nucleotides match TRBD2. The CDR3 is 17 residues long. Germline values: CDR1 LNHDA, CDR2 SQIVND (reference sequence). V shed 6 bases and J 1 base; nucleotides not matched to a gene: 8. CDR3 amino acids: CASSLGLAGTRTDTQYF. The CDR3 region has the DNA TGTGCCAGTAGCCTCGGACTAGCGGGAACTCGCACAGATACGCAGTATTTT.

Note on this clonotype: One junction end does not reproduce the germline sequence, and a read error may be involved. The chain uses TRBV4-2 and TRBJ1-1, with D possibly TRBD1 on 5 matching bases. Germline values: CDR1 LGHNA, CDR2 YNFKEQ. CDR3 length: 13 residues. The CDR3 region has the DNA TGTACCAGCAGCCAGAGGACGGGGGCTGAAGCTTTCTTT. The encoded protein is CTSSQRTGAEAFF.

This clonotype was seen a handful of times. This CDR3 reads CASSFGGRGLDEQFF. As DNA, the CDR3 is TGTGCCAGCAGCTTCGGCGGGAGAGGGTTGGATGAGCAGTTCTTC. The chain employs TRBV7-2 and TRBJ2-1, with 7 nucleotides matching TRBD2. This CDR3 is 15 amino acids long. Germline CDR1 SGHTA, CDR2 FQGNSA. V trimming: 3 bases; J trimming: 8 bases; junction bases outside the gene matches: 10. Looking up the rest from reference TRBV7-2 and TRBJ2-1 gives the full variable domain: GAGVSQSPSNKVTEKGKDVELRCDPISGHTALYWYRQSLGQGLEFLIYFQGNSAPDKSGLPSDRFSAERTGGSVSTLTIQRTQQEDSAVYLCASSFGGRGLDEQFFGPGTRLTVL.

This clonotype was seen a few times. The rearrangement joins TRBV6-5 to TRBJ2-7; 8 bases align to TRBD1. The CDR3 loop spans 14 amino acids. CDR1 and CDR2 from the germline V gene are MNHEY and SVGAGI. With V trimmed by 2 bases and J by 6 bases, 6 bases remained unmatched. In DNA, the CDR3 is TGTGCCAGCAGTTACCAACAGGGGGTAGGCGAGCAGTACTTC. This encodes CASSYQQGVGEQYF.

The chain uses TRBV20-1 and TRBJ2-4; 10 bases line up with TRBD2. TRBJ2-7 matches the DNA end more closely, so the J call is doubtful. Per the germline V gene, CDR1 is DFQATT and CDR2 is SNEGSKA (reference sequence). The CDR3 is made up of 15 amino acids. In DNA form, the CDR3 reads TGCAGTGCCCTCTTCCAAAGCGGGGGGGATCCCGAGCAGTACTTC. Protein product: CSALFQSGGDPEQYF.

CDR3 bases: TGTGCCAGCAGCCAACCGGCACAGACTCGCTACGAGCAGTACTTC. Residues: CASSQPAQTRYEQYF. The gene calls are TRBV4-2 and TRBJ2-7; no clear D. The V and J ends lost 2 bases and 3 bases respectively, with 14 bases between them. This CDR3 contains 15 residues. The germline V gene has CDR1 LGHNA and CDR2 YNFKEQ.

The chain combines TRBV7-2 with TRBJ2-5, with 10 nucleotides matching TRBD2. CDR1 and CDR2 from the germline V gene are SGHTA and FQGNSA. The CDR3 spans 18 residues. V dropped 4 bases and J dropped 0; count of bases not matched to a gene: 11. CDR3 sequence (DNA): TGTGCCAGCAGCTGGGGGTCGATTAGCGGGGGGCACCAAGAGACCCAGTACTTC. Residues: CASSWGSISGGHQETQYF.

This clonotype was detected a few times. The chain joins TRBV30 to TRBJ2-5, with 14 bases fitting TRBD2. Germline loops: CDR1 GTSNPN, CDR2 SVGIG (reference sequence). The CDR3 runs to 13 residues. The V segment lost 1 base and the J segment 9 bases; nucleotides outside the gene matches: 1. CDR3 in DNA: TGTGCCTGGAGTGGGGGACTAGCGGGAGCCCAGTACTTC. Protein: CAWSGGLAGAQYF.

The CDR3 DNA reads as TGTGCCAGCAGCTCATGGACTAGCCGAAAAGAGACCCAGTACTTC. This translates into CASSSWTSRKETQYF. The chain uses TRBV3-1 and TRBJ2-5; 8 bases map to TRBD2. Germline V gene lookup returns CDR1 LGHDT and CDR2 YNNKEL (reference sequence). With 5 bases clipped from V and 3 bases from J, the junction kept 8 bases outside the gene matches. CDR3 size: 15 residues.

There are many counts of this clonotype. V and J are TRBV28 and TRBJ2-5; the D call may be TRBD1 or TRBD2 (6 bases each). V was shortened by 4 bases and J by 10 bases, with 22 bases between the two germline ends. The CDR3 is made up of 15 amino acids. CDR1 is MDHEN, CDR2 SYDVKM, per germline. Here the CDR3 reads CASSYADRGLYGQYF. The CDR3 nucleotides are TGTGCCAGCAGTTACGCCGACCGGGGGCTGTATGGCCAGTACTTC.

In its sample, this clonotype was seen a few times. This chain joins TRBV7-8 and TRBJ1-2; 8 bases align to TRBD1. Looked up from germline, CDR1 is SGHVS and CDR2 is FQNEAQ. V lost 3 bases, J lost 4 bases, and 7 bases stayed unmatched. CDR3 length equals 15 residues. CDR3 in amino acids: CASSFTDRVTYGYTF. CDR3 DNA: TGTGCCAGCAGCTTTACGGACAGGGTCACCTATGGCTACACCTTC. Full variable domain (missing parts from reference TRBV7-8 and TRBJ1-2): GAGVSQSPRYKVAKRGQDVALRCDPISGHVSLFWYQQALGQGPEFLTYFQNEAQLDKSGLPSDRFFAERPEGSVSTLKIQRTQQEDSAVYLCASSFTDRVTYGYTFGSGTRLTVV.

This clonotype showed up just a few times. The chain is built from TRBV28 and TRBJ2-7, with 7 nucleotides matching TRBD1. Trimming removed 10 bases from V and 7 bases from J; junction bases left unmatched: 16. The CDR3 totals 14 residues. The germline V gene encodes CDR1 MDHEN and CDR2 SYDVKM. Written as DNA, the CDR3 is TGTGCCACTTCCCGCGATACAGGGGTGCTGGAGCAGTACTTC. It translates to CATSRDTGVLEQYF.

This clonotype occurred a few times. This chain links TRBV20-1 with TRBJ2-7, with TRBD1 matching 9 bases. V dropped 5 bases and J dropped 6; count of bases not matched to a gene: 2. The CDR3 totals 11 residues. Germline lookup yields CDR1 DFQATT and CDR2 SNEGSKA (reference sequence). CDR3 bases: TGCAGTGCTGGGACAGGGATCGAGCAGTACTTC. It translates to CSAGTGIEQYF.

This clonotype has at least ten counts. For the CDR3, the DNA is TGCGCCAGCAGCTTGGGACTGGTGAACAATGAGCAGTTCTTC. Translating it yields CASSLGLVNNEQFF. The chain has TRBV5-1 and TRBJ2-1; D call uncertain. Deletions cut 0 bases from V and 5 bases from J, with 9 bases between. This CDR3 region has 14 residues. Germline CDR1 is SGHRS and CDR2 is YFSETQ.

This clonotype has just a few counts. This chain connects TRBV5-1 to TRBJ2-7; D not certain. Germline V CDR1 and CDR2: SGHRS, YFSETQ. Trimming removed 4 bases from V and 5 bases from J, with 19 bases in between. The CDR3 contains 15 residues. The CDR3 bases are TGCGCCAGCAGCGTAGAAGACACTCTTCCCCACGAGCAGTACTTC. Translating it yields CASSVEDTLPHEQYF.

The rearrangement uses TRBV28 and TRBJ1-4; 7 positions agree with TRBD1. Germline V CDR1 and CDR2: MDHEN, SYDVKM. The J segment lost 3 bases and the V segment lost 5 bases, leaving 6 bases of the junction unmatched. This CDR3 region has 15 residues. The CDR3 region has the DNA TGTGCCAGCAGTCCTCAGGACAGGTCTAATGAAAAACTGTTTTTT. It yields the protein CASSPQDRSNEKLFF.